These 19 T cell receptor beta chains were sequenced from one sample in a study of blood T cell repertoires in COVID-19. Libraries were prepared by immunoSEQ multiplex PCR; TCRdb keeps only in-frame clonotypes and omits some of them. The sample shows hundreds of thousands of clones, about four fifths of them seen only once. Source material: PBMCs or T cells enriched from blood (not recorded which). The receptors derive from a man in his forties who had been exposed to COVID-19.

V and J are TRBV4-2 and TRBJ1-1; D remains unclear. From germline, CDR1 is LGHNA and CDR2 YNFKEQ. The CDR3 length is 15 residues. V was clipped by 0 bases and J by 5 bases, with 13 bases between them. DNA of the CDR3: TGTGCCAGCAGCCAAGATGGGGTGAGGGAGACTGAAGCTTTCTTT. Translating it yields CASSQDGVRETEAFF.

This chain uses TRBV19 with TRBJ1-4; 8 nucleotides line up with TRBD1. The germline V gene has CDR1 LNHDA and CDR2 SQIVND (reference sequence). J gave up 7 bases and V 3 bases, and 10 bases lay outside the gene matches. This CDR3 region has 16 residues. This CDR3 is CASSIGPGQGGEKLFF. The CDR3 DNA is TGTGCCAGTAGTATCGGCCCAGGACAGGGAGGTGAAAAACTGTTTTTT.

The CDR3 DNA is TGTGCCAGTAGTATAGGACGGGACTCTGGAAACACCATATATTTT. As protein: CASSIGRDSGNTIYF. The V and J genes are TRBV19 and TRBJ1-3; D remains ambiguous. The CDR3 contains 15 residues. CDR1 and CDR2 (germline): LNHDA, SQIVND (reference sequence). Trimming shortened V by 1 base and J by 0 bases, and 7 bases separated the two germline ends.

The CDR3 bases are TGCAGTACCATGCCGGGTGAAAAACTGTTTTTT. Its protein product is CSTMPGEKLFF. The J gene is TRBJ1-4, the V gene TRBV20-1; D is ambiguous. The CDR3 extends over 11 amino acids. Germline CDR1 reads DFQATT; CDR2 reads SNEGSKA (reference sequence). V lost 8 bases and J 7 bases, leaving 11 bases between the germline ends.

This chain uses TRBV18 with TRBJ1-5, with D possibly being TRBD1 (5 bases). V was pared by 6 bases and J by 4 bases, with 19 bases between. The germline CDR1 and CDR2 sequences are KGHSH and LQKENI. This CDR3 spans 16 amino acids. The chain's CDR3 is CASSLSSGDSNQPQHF. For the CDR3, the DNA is TGTGCCAGCTCTTTATCCTCGGGGGATTCTAATCAGCCCCAGCATTTT.

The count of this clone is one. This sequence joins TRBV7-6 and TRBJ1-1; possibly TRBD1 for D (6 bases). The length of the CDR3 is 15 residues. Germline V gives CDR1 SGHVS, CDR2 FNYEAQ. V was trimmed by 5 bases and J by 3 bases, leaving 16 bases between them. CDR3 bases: TGTGCCAGCAGCCGCCAGGGGAGGGGAGACACTGAAGCTTTCTTT. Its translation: CASSRQGRGDTEAFF.

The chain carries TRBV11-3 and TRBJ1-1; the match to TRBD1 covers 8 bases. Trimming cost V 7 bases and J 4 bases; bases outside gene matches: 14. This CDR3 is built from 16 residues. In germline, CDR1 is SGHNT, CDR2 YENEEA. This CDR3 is CASKFPGTGVGTEAFF. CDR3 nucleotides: TGTGCCAGCAAATTCCCCGGGACAGGAGTAGGCACTGAAGCTTTCTTT.

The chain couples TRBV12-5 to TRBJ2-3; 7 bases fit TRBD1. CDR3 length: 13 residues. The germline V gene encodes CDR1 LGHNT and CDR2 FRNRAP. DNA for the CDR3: TGTGGAACACAGGGGATCTACACAGATACGCAGTATTTT. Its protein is CGTQGIYTDTQYF.

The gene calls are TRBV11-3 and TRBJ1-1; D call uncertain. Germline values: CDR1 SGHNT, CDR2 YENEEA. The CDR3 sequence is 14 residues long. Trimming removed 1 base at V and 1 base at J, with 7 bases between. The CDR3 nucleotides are TGTGCCAGCAGCTTAGGGCACCAGAACACTGAAGCTTTCTTT. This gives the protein CASSLGHQNTEAFF. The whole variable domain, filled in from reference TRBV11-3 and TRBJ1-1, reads EAGVVQSPRYKIIEKKQPVAFWCNPISGHNTLYWYLQNLGQGPELLIRYENEEAVDDSQLPKDRFSAERLKGVDSTLKIQPAELGDSAVYLCASSLGHQNTEAFFGQGTRLTVV.

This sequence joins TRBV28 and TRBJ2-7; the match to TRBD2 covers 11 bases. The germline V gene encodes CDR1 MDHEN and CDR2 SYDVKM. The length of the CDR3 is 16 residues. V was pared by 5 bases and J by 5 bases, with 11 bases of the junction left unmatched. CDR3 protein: CASSPPFSGRGDEQYF. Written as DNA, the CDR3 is TGTGCCAGCAGTCCCCCATTTAGCGGGAGGGGCGACGAGCAGTACTTC. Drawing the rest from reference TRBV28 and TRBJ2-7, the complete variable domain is DVKVTQSSRYLVKRTGEKVFLECVQDMDHENMFWYRQDPGLGLRLIYFSYDVKMKEKGDIPEGYSVSREKKERFSLILESASTNQTSMYLCASSPPFSGRGDEQYFGPGTRLTVT.

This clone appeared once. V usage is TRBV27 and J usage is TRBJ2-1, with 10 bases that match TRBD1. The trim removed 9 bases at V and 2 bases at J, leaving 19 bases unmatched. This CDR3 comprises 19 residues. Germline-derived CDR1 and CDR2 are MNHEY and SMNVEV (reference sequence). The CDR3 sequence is CARTKTGGDPTQTYNEQFF. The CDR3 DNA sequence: TGTGCCAGAACCAAGACAGGGGGCGATCCTACTCAGACCTACAATGAGCAGTTCTTC.

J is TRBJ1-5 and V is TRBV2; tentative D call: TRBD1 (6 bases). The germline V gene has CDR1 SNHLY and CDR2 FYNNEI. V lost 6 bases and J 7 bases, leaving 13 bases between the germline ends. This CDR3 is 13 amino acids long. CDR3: CASSLTGGQPQHF. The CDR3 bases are TGTGCCAGCAGCCTGACAGGCGGCCAGCCCCAGCATTTT.

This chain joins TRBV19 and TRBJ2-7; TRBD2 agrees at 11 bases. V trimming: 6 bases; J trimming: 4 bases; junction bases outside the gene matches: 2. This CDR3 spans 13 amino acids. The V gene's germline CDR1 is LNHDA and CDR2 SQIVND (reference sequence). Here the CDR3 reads CASRSSGRYEQYF. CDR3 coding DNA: TGTGCCAGTAGGTCTAGCGGGAGGTACGAGCAGTACTTC.

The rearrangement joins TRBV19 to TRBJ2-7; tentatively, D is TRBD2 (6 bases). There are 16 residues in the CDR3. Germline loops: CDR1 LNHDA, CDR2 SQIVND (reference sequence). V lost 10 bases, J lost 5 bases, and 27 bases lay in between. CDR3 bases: TGTGCCACACGGAAGGGTGTGGGCGGGAAATCCCACGAGCAGTACTTC. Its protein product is CATRKGVGGKSHEQYF.

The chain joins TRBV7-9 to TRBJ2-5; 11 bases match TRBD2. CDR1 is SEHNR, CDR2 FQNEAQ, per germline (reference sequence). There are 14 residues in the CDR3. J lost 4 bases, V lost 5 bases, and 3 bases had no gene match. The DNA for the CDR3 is TGTGCCAGCAGCACCGGACTAGCGGGAGAGACCCAGTACTTC. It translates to CASSTGLAGETQYF.

CDR3 amino acids: CATSDPIAGVHTGELFF. DNA for the CDR3: TGTGCCACCAGTGACCCCATAGCGGGAGTCCACACCGGGGAGCTGTTTTTT. The chain combines TRBV24-1 with TRBJ2-2; 9 nucleotides line up with TRBD2. The V segment lost 4 bases and the J segment 3 bases; nucleotides outside the gene matches: 8. Germline V lookup: CDR1 KGHDR, CDR2 SFDVKD. This CDR3 spans 17 amino acids.

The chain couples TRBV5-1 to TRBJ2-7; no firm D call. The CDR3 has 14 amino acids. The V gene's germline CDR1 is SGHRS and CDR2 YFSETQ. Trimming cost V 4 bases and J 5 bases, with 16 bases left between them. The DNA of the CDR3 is TGCGCCAGCAGCCGACAAGAAACCCTGGACGAGCAGTACTTC. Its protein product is CASSRQETLDEQYF.

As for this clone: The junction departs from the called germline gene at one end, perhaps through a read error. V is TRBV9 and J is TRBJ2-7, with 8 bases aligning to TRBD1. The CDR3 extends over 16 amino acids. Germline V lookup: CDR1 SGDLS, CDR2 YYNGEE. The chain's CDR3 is CASSPRTGTGSYKQYF. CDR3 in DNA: TGTGCCAGCAGCCCTCGAACCGGGACAGGTTCCTACAAGCAGTACTTC.

CDR3 region: CASSDRAGNTIYF. Here the CDR3 DNA reads TGTGCCAGCAGCGACAGGGCTGGAAACACCATATATTTT. V usage is TRBV3-1 (or the pseudogene TRBV3-2) and J usage is TRBJ1-3; 7 bases are shared with TRBD1. The CDR3 extends over 13 amino acids. V lost 5 bases to trimming and J lost 2 bases; unmatched junction nucleotides: 0. The germline V gene has CDR1 LGHDT and CDR2 YNNKEL (reference sequence).